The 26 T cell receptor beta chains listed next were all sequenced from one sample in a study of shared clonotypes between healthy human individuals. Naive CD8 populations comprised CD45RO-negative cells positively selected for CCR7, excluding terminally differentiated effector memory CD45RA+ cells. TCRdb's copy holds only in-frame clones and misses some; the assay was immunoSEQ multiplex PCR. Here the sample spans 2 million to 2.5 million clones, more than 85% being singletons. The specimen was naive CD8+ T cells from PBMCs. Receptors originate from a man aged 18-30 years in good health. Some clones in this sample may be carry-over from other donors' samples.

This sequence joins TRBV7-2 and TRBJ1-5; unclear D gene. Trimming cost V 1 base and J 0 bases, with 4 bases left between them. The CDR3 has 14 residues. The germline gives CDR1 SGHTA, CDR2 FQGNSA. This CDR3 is CASSLVDSNQPQHF. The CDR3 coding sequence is TGTGCCAGCAGCTTAGTGGATAGCAATCAGCCCCAGCATTTT.

CDR3 amino acids: CASSSEGVPNNEQFF. The DNA for the CDR3 is TGTGCCAGCAGCTCCGAAGGAGTTCCTAACAATGAGCAGTTCTTC. The rearrangement joins TRBV7-8 to TRBJ2-1; D gene unclear. Trimming shortened V by 4 bases and J by 5 bases, and 15 bases separated the two germline ends. The germline V gene encodes CDR1 SGHVS and CDR2 FQNEAQ. The CDR3 is made up of 15 amino acids.

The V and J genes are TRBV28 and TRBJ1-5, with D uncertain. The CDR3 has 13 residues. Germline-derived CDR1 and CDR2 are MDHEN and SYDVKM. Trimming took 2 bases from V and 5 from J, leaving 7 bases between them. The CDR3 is CASSLGYDQPQHF. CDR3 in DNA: TGTGCCAGCAGTTTAGGTTATGATCAGCCCCAGCATTTT.

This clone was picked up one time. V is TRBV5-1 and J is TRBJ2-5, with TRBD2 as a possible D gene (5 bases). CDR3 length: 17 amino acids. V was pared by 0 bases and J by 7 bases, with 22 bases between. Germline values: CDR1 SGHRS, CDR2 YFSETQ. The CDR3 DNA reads TGCGCCAGCAGCTTGGCTTCGGAAGCAGAGACTGGAGGGACCCAGTACTTC. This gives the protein CASSLASEAETGGTQYF.

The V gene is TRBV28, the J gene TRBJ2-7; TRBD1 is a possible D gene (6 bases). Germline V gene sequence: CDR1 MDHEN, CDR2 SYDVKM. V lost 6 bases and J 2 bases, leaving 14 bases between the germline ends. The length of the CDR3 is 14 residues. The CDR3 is CASSYDRSPYEQYF. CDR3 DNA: TGTGCCAGCAGCTACGACAGGAGTCCCTACGAGCAGTACTTC.

The CDR3 nucleotides read TGTGCCAGCAGCTTAGAATATGTGGTGACTAGCGGCACCGGGGAGCTGTTTTTT. It yields the protein CASSLEYVVTSGTGELFF. This chain connects TRBV7-8 to TRBJ2-2; TRBD2 matches 9 bases. After removal of 1 base from V and 4 bases from J, the junction contained 10 bases not matched to a gene. The CDR3 is 18 amino acids. CDR1 SGHVS and CDR2 FQNEAQ come from the germline V gene.

This CDR3 reads CAWSPRHLGGYTF. The CDR3 nucleotides are TGTGCCTGGAGTCCCCGACACCTGGGGGGCTACACCTTC. The V gene is TRBV30, the J gene TRBJ1-2; D remains unclear. The CDR3 is made up of 13 amino acids. V lost 2 bases to trimming and J lost 8 bases, with 15 bases between them. Germline CDR1 GTSNPN, CDR2 SVGIG (reference sequence). Looking up the rest from reference TRBV30 and TRBJ1-2 gives the full variable domain: SQTIHQWPATLVQPVGSPLSLECTVEGTSNPNLYWYRQAAGRGLQLLFYSVGIGQISSEVPQNLSASRPQDRQFILSSKKLLLSDSGFYLCAWSPRHLGGYTFGSGTRLTVV.

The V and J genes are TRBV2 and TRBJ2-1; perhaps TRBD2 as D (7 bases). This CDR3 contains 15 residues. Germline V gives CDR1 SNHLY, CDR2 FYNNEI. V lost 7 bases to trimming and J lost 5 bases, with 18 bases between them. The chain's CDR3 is CASMSFAGAHNEQFF. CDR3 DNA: TGTGCCAGCATGAGTTTCGCGGGGGCACACAATGAGCAGTTCTTC.

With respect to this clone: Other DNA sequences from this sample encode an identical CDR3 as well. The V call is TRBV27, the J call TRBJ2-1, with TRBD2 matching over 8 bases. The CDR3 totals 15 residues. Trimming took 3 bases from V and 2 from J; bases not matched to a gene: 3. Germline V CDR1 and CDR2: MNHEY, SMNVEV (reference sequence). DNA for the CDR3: TGTGCCAGCAGTTTGGGCGGGAGGCCCTACAATGAGCAGTTCTTC. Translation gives CASSLGGRPYNEQFF.

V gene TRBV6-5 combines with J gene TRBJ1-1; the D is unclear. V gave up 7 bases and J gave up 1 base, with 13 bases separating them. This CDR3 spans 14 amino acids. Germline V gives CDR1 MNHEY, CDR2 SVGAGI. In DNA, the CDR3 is TGTGCCAGCACCCTATACTTGGGGAACACTGAAGCTTTCTTT. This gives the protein CASTLYLGNTEAFF.

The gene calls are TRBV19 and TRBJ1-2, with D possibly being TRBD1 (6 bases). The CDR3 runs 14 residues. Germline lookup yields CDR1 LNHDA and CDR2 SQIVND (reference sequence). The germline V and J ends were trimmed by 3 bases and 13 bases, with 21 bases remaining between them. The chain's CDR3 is CASSIPSGQRGATF. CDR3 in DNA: TGTGCCAGTAGTATCCCCTCCGGACAGCGTGGGGCCACCTTC.

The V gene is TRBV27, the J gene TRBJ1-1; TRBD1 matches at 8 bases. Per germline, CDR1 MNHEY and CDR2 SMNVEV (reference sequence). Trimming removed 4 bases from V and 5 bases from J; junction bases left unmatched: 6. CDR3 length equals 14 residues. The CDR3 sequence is CASSSGGSWTEAFF. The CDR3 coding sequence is TGTGCCAGCAGTTCAGGGGGCTCGTGGACTGAAGCTTTCTTT.

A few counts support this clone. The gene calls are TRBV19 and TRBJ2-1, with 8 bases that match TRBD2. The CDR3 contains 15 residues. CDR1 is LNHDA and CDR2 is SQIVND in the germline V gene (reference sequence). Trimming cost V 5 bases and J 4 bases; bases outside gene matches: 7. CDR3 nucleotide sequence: TGTGCCAGTAGTGAAACTAGCGGAGGGTACAATGAGCAGTTCTTC. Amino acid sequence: CASSETSGGYNEQFF.

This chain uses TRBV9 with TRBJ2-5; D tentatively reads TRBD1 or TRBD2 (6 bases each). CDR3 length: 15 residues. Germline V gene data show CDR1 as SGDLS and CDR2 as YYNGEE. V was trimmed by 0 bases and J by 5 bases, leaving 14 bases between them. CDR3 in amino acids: CASSVEGLRGETQYF. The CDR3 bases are TGTGCCAGCAGCGTAGAGGGACTTAGGGGGGAGACCCAGTACTTC.

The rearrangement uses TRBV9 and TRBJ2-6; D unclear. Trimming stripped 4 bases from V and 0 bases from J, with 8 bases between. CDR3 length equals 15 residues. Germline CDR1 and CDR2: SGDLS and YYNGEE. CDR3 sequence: CASSPAASGANVLTF. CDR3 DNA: TGTGCCAGCAGCCCAGCCGCCTCTGGGGCCAACGTCCTGACTTTC.

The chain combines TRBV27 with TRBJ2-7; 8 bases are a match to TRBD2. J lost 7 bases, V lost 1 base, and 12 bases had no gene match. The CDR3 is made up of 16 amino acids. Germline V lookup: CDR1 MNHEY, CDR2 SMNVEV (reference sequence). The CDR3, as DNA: TGTGCCAGCAGTTTATTCGCGGGGGGACCCAGGAGGGAGCAGTACTTC. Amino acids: CASSLFAGGPRREQYF.

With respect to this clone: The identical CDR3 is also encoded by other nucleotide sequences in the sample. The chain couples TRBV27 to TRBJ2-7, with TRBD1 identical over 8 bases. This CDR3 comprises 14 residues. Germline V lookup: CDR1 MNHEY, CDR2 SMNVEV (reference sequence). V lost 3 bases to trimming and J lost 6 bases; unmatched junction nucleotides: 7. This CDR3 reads CASSLSRGHGEQYF. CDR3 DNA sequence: TGTGCCAGCAGTTTGTCCAGGGGGCATGGCGAGCAGTACTTC.

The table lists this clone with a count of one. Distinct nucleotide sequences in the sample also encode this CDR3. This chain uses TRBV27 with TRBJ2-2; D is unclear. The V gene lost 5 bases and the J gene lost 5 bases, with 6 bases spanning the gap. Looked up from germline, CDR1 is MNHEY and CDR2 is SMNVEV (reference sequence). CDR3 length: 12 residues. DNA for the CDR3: TGTGCCAGCAGTCAGACAACCGGGGAGCTGTTTTTT. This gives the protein CASSQTTGELFF.

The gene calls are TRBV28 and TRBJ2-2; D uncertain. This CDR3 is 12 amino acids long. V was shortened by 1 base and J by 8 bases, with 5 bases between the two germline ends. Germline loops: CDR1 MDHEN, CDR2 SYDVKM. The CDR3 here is CASSLSKGELFF. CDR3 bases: TGTGCCAGCAGTTTATCTAAGGGGGAGCTGTTTTTT.

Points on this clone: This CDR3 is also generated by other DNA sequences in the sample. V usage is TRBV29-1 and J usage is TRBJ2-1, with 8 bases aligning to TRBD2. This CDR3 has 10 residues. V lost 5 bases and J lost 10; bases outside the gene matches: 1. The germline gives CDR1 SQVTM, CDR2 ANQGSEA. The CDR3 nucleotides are TGCAGCGTTTCGGGGGGGGAGCAGTTCTTC. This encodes CSVSGGEQFF.

CDR3 bases: TGTGCCAGCAGCCCAAGGAGGGGGGCCACCGGGGAGCTGTTTTTT. Its protein product is CASSPRRGATGELFF. This chain connects TRBV9 to TRBJ2-2; D is perhaps TRBD1 or TRBD2 (6 bases each). V lost 4 bases and J 4 bases, leaving 14 bases between the germline ends. From germline, CDR1 is SGDLS and CDR2 YYNGEE. The CDR3 extends over 15 amino acids.

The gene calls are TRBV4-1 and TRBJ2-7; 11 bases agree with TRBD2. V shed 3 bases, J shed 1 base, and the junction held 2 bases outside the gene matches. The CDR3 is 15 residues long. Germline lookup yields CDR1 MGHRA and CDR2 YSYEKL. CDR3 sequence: CASSHSGRASYEQYF. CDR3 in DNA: TGCGCCAGCAGCCATAGCGGGAGGGCTTCCTACGAGCAGTACTTC.

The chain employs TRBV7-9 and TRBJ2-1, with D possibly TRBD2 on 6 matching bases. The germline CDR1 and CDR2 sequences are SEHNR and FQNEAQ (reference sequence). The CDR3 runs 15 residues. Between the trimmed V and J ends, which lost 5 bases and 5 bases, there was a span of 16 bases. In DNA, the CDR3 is TGTGCCAGCAGCCCCGAGGGACTCCCAAACAATGAGCAGTTCTTC. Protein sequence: CASSPEGLPNNEQFF. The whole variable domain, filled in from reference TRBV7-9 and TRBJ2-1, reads DTGVSQNPRHKITKRGQNVTFRCDPISEHNRLYWYRQTLGQGPEFLTYFQNEAQLEKSRLLSDRFSAERPKGSFSTLEIQRTEQGDSAMYLCASSPEGLPNNEQFFGPGTRLTVL.

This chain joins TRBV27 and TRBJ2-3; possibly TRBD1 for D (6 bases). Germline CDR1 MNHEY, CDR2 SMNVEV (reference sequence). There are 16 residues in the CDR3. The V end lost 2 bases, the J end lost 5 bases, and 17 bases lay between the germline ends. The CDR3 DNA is TGTGCCAGCAGTTTAACATCTTATCCACAGGGAGATACGCAGTATTTT. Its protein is CASSLTSYPQGDTQYF.

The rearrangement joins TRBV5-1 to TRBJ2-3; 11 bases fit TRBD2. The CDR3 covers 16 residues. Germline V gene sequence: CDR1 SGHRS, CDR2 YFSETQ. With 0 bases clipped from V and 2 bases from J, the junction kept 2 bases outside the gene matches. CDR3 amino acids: CASSLGLAGITDTQYF. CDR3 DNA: TGCGCCAGCAGCTTGGGACTAGCGGGAATCACAGATACGCAGTATTTT.

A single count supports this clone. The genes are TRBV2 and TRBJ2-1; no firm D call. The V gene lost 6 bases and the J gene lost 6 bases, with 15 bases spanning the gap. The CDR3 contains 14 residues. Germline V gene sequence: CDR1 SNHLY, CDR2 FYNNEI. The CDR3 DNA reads TGTGCCAGCAGGAGGCCCGCTTACGGCAATGAGCAGTTCTTC. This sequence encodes CASRRPAYGNEQFF.